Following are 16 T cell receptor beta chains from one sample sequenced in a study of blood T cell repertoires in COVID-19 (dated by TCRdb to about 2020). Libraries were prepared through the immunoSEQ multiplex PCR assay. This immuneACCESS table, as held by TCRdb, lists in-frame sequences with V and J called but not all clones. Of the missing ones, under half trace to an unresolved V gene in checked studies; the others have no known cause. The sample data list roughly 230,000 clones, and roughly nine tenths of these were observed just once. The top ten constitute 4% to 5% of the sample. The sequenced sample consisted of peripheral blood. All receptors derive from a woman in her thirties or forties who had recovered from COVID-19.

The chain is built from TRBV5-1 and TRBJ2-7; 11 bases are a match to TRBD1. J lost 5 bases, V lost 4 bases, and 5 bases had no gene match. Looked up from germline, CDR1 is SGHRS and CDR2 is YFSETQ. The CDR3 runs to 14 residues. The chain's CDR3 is CASSPGQGEDEQYF. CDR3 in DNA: TGCGCCAGCAGCCCGGGACAGGGGGAGGACGAGCAGTACTTC.

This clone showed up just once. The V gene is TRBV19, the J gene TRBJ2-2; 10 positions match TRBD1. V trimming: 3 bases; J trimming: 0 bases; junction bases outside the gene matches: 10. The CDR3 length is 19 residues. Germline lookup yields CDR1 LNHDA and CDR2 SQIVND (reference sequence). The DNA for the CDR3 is TGTGCCAGTAGTATCAGAGGGACAGGGGTGTTTCCGAACACCGGGGAGCTGTTTTTT. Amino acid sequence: CASSIRGTGVFPNTGELFF. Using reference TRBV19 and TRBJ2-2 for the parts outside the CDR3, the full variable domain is DGGITQSPKYLFRKEGQNVTLSCEQNLNHDAMYWYRQDPGQGLRLIYYSQIVNDFQKGDIAEGYSVSREKKESFPLTVTSAQKNPTAFYLCASSIRGTGVFPNTGELFFGEGSRLTVL.

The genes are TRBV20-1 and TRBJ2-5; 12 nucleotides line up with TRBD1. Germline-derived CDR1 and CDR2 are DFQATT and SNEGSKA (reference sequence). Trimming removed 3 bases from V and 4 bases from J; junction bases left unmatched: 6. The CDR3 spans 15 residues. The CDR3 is CSASKGTGGLETQYF. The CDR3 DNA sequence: TGCAGTGCTAGTAAGGGGACAGGGGGCTTAGAGACCCAGTACTTC.

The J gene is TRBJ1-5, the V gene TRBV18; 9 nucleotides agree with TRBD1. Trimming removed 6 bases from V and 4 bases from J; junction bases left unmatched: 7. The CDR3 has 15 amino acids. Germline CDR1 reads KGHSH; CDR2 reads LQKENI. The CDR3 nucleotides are TGTGCCAGCTCTCCCTCACAGGGGGCAAATCAGCCCCAGCATTTT. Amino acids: CASSPSQGANQPQHF.

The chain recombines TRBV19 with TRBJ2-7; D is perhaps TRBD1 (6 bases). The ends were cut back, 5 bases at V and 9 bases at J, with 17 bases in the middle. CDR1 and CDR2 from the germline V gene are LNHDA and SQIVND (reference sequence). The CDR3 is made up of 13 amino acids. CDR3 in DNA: TGTGCCAGTAGTTCTCATCAGGGGTCGGCGCAGTACGTC. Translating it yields CASSSHQGSAQYV.

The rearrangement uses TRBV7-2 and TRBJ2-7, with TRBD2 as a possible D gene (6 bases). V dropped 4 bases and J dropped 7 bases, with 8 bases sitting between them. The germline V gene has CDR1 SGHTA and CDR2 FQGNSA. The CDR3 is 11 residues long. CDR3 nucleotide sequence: TGTGCCAGCAGCTCCGCGGGGGAGCAGTACTTC. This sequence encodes CASSSAGEQYF.

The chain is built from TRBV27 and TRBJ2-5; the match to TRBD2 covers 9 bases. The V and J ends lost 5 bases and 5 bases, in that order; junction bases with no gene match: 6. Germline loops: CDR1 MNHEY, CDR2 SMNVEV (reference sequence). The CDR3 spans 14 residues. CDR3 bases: TGTGCCAGCAGTAAGCGGGGGGCAGGGGAGACCCAGTACTTC. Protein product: CASSKRGAGETQYF.

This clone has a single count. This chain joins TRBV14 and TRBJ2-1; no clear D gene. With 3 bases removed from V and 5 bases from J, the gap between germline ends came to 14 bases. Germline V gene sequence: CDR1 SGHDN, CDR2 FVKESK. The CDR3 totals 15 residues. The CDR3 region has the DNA TGTGCCAGCAGCCAGACATCACCACCAAACAATGAGCAGTTCTTC. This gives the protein CASSQTSPPNNEQFF.

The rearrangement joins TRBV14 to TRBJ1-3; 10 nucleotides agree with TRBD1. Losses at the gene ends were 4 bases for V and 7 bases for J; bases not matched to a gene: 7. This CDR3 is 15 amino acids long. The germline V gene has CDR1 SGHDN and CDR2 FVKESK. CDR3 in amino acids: CASSRRDRGRNTIYF. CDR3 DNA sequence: TGTGCCAGCAGCCGCCGGGACAGGGGAAGGAACACCATATATTTT.

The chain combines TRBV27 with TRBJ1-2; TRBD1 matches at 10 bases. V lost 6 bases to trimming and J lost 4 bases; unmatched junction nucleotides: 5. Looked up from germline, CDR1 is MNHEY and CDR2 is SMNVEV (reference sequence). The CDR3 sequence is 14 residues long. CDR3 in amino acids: CASRATGGTYGYTF. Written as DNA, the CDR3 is TGTGCCAGCAGGGCGACAGGGGGCACCTATGGCTACACCTTC.

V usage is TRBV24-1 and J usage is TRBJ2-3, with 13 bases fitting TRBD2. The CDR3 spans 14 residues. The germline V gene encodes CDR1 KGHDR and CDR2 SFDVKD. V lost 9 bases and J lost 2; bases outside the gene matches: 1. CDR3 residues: CATGLAGVTDTQYF. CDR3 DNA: TGTGCCACCGGACTAGCGGGAGTCACAGATACGCAGTATTTT.

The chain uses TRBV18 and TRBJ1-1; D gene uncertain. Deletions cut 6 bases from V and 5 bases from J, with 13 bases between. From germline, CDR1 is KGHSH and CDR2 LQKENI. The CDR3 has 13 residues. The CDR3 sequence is CASSKRGDTEAFF. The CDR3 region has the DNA TGTGCCAGCTCCAAACGGGGAGATACTGAAGCTTTCTTT.

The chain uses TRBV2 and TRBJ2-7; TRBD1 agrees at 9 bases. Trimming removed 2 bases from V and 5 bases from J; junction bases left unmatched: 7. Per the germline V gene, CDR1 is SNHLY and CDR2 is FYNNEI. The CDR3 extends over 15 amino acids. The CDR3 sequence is CASSETGGWSHEQYV. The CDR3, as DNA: TGTGCCAGCAGTGAAACAGGGGGCTGGAGCCACGAGCAGTACGTC.

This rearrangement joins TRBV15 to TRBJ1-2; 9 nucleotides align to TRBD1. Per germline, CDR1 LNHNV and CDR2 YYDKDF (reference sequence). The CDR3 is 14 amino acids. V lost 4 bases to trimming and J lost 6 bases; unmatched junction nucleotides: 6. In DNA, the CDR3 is TGTGCCACCAGCACCGGGGACAGGGAAAATGGCTACACCTTC. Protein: CATSTGDRENGYTF.

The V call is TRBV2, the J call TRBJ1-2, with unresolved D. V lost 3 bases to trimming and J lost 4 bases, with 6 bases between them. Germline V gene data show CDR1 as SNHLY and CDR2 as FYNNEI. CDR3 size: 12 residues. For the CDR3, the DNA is TGTGCCAGCAGTGATCTAGGCTATGGCTACACCTTC. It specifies CASSDLGYGYTF.

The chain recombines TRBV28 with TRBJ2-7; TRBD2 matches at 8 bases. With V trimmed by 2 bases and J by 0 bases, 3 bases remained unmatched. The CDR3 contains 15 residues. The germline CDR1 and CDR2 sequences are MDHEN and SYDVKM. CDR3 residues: CASSLAGGSSYEQYF. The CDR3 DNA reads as TGTGCCAGCAGTTTAGCGGGGGGCAGCTCCTACGAGCAGTACTTC.